The subject of this entry is one T cell receptor beta chain. As processed by the authors: Counts of nucleated cells, estimated from reference gene primer amplification, were obtained. Sequencing was performed with immunoSEQ multiplex PCR; in TCRdb, only in-frame clones are kept and a portion is missing. V and J calls and clone size come straight from that table; D and trimming were deduced from the DNA. The sample carries under 300,000 clones, more than 75% recorded once. This specimen belongs to a study of blood T cell repertoires in COVID-19. The CDR3 covers 14 residues. V was shortened by 0 bases and J by 10 bases, with 15 bases between the two germline ends. Germline V gene data show CDR1 as MNHEY and CDR2 as SMNVEV (reference sequence).

Source material: peripheral blood. This sequence originates from a woman between 65 and 79 years old with active or convalescent COVID-19. The chain employs TRBV27 and TRBJ1-1; D is unresolved. CDR3 loop: CASSLSGIGVAAFF. In DNA, the CDR3 is TGTGCCAGCAGTTTATCGGGGATCGGGGTGGCAGCTTTCTTT.